A single T cell receptor beta chain is shown here with its context. The antigen remains unidentified. This CDR3 is 16 amino acids long. Trimming pared 4 bases from V and 2 bases from J, leaving 12 bases between. The germline CDR1 and CDR2 sequences are LNHDA and SQIVND (reference sequence). Researchers took blood at baseline, on cycle 4 day 1, and on cycle 7 day 1. This sample was taken from a study of OX40 agonist ivuxolimab in advanced cancers. Study-wide background: Patients took ivuxolimab, an agonistic anti-OX40 (CD134) antibody. Patients were treated with intravenous ivuxolimab, dosed at 0.01 to 10 mg/kg and infused every 2 weeks.

Study-wide points: CD4+ T cells averaged fewer expanded clones than CD8+ T cells.

The method was immunoSEQ multiplex PCR; TCRdb's version includes in-frame clones alone and lacks a portion of them. This sample carries 55,000 to 75,000 clones, approximately 86% of them seen once, and the ten largest clones take around 0.75%. This chain joins TRBV19 and TRBJ2-6; D remains unclear. Sequenced material: CD4+ or CD8+ T cells sorted from blood, taken in a trial of the OX40 agonist ivuxolimab. This TCR derives from an adult with an advanced solid tumor such as melanoma, head and neck, liver or kidney cancer. This CDR3 reads CASSTGGVTGANVLTF. In nucleotides, the CDR3 is TGTGCCAGTAGTACCGGTGGCGTAACTGGGGCCAACGTCCTGACTTTC.